The 22 T cell receptor beta chains listed next were all sequenced from one sample in a study of CD8+CD57+ T cells in acquired aplastic anemia. Sequencing involved patients with CD8+CD57+ cell expansion previously shown by flow cytometry. Genomic DNA served as template for TCR beta VDJ and CDR3 profiling. From the reads, TCRdb called clonotypes with MiXCR, one entry per CDR3 protein. Among roughly 250,000 distinct CDR3 sequences listed, about 80% were seen once. Sequenced: sorted CD4+, CD8+, or CD8+CD57+ T cells (not recorded which) from PBMCs. All receptors come from a human donor with aplastic anemia.

This chain links TRBV9 with TRBJ2-1, with 11 bases matching TRBD2. The CDR3 length is 16 residues. Germline V gene lookup returns CDR1 SGDLS and CDR2 YYNGEE. V shed 2 bases, J shed 11 bases, and the junction held 12 bases outside the gene matches. The CDR3 sequence is CASSVPLAGGLEKQFF. CDR3 sequence (DNA): TGTGCCAGCAGCGTCCCCTTAGCGGGGGGGTTAGAGAAGCAGTTCTTC.

This clonotype was detected only a few times. The V gene is TRBV11-3, the J gene TRBJ2-3; D unresolved. This CDR3 is built from 14 residues. Germline CDR1 and CDR2: SGHNT and YENEEA. V lost 3 bases, J lost 6 bases, and 13 bases lay in between. For the CDR3, the DNA is TGTGCCAGCAGCTTTCCGCGAGGTGCCGATACGCAGTATTTT. Protein: CASSFPRGADTQYF.

The rearrangement uses TRBV7-3 and TRBJ2-3, with D possibly matching TRBD2 (5 bases). The V and J ends lost 2 bases and 14 bases respectively, with 20 bases between them. Germline CDR1 and CDR2: SGHTA and FQGTGA. This CDR3 contains 14 residues. The CDR3 DNA sequence: TGTGCCAGCAGCTTAGCGGGTGGTCCCGGTTGGAGGTATTTT. It encodes CASSLAGGPGWRYF.

This clonotype was picked up one time. Mismatch with germline at one junction end may stem from a read error. The genes are TRBV15 and TRBJ2-3, with a possible D match to TRBD2 (6 bases). CDR3 size: 14 residues. Germline V CDR1 and CDR2: LNHNV, YYDKDF (reference sequence). This CDR3 reads CASSIAADPETQYF. CDR3 DNA sequence: TGTGCCAGCAGCATAGCGGCAGACCCCGAGACGCAGTATTTT. The full variable domain, rest sourced from reference TRBV15 and TRBJ2-3, is DAMVIQNPRYQVTQFGKPVTLSCSQTLNHNVMYWYQQKSSQAPKLLFHYYDKDFNNEADTPDNFQSRRPNTSFCFLDIRSPGLGDTAMYLCASSIAADPETQYFGPGTRLTVL.

This rearrangement joins TRBV29-1 to TRBJ1-2; tentatively, D is TRBD1 (5 bases). The germline gives CDR1 SQVTM, CDR2 ANQGSEA. Trimming removed 6 bases from V and 6 bases from J, with 8 bases in between. This CDR3 has 10 residues. The CDR3 region is CSVDKNGYTF. The CDR3 DNA reads as TGCAGCGTGGACAAGAATGGCTACACCTTC.

Comments on this clonotype: The CDR3 ends on some other residue instead of the conserved phenylalanine or tryptophan, so this is likely a read error. CDR3 loop: CAGSESSGGIGSYNEQFS. DNA of the CDR3: TGTGCCGGCAGCGAATCTAGCGGGGGGATAGGGTCCTACAATGAGCAGTTCTCC. The chain recombines TRBV2 with TRBJ2-1, with TRBD2 matching over 11 bases. The CDR3 has 18 amino acids. Per the germline V gene, CDR1 is SNHLY and CDR2 is FYNNEI.

There are a few counts of this clonotype. This chain links TRBV5-5 with TRBJ2-3; a weak D match, TRBD1 (5 bases). Deletions cut 4 bases from V and 4 bases from J, with 10 bases between. CDR1 and CDR2 from the germline V gene are SGHKS and YYEKEE (reference sequence). This CDR3 has 13 amino acids. CDR3 nucleotide sequence: TGTGCCAGCAGCCCCGACAGACCAGATACGCAGTATTTT. It yields the protein CASSPDRPDTQYF.

The J gene is TRBJ1-3, the V gene TRBV7-2; D ambiguous. V was cut by 2 bases and J by 1 base, with 9 bases left in between. CDR3 length: 15 residues. The germline CDR1 and CDR2 sequences are SGHTA and FQGNSA. This CDR3 reads CASSLIGSSGNTIYF. The CDR3 region has the DNA TGTGCCAGCAGCTTAATCGGCTCTTCTGGAAACACCATATATTTT.

This chain joins TRBV7-9 and TRBJ1-1, with D possibly being TRBD1 (6 bases). Trimming shortened V by 1 base and J by 8 bases, and 20 bases separated the two germline ends. The CDR3 is made up of 16 amino acids. Germline CDR1 reads SEHNR; CDR2 reads FQNEAQ (reference sequence). CDR3 bases: TGTGCCAGCAGCTTAGGGAGGAGTTCAGGGGCCACCGAAGCTTTCTTT. As protein: CASSLGRSSGATEAFF. Based on the CDR3 plus reference TRBV7-9 and TRBJ1-1, the full variable domain is DTGVSQNPRHKITKRGQNVTFRCDPISEHNRLYWYRQTLGQGPEFLTYFQNEAQLEKSRLLSDRFSAERPKGSFSTLEIQRTEQGDSAMYLCASSLGRSSGATEAFFGQGTRLTVV.

Comments on this clonotype: The junction and the germline gene differ at one end; a read error may be behind it. The V gene is TRBV2, the J gene TRBJ2-2; the D gene could be TRBD1 or TRBD2 (6 bases each). Per the germline V gene, CDR1 is SNHLY and CDR2 is FYNNEI. This CDR3 spans 13 amino acids. CDR3 in amino acids: CASREGDTRELFF. The CDR3 DNA reads TGTGCCAGCAGGGAAGGGGACACCCGGGAGCTGTTCTTC.

Points on this clonotype: The junction differs from germline at one of its ends, possibly a read error. J is TRBJ2-3 and V is TRBV9, with D tentatively TRBD2 (5 bases). This CDR3 has 14 residues. The germline V gene has CDR1 SGDLS and CDR2 YYNGEE. CDR3 DNA: TGTGCCAGCAGCTTAGCGTCTGGTCCCAATACTCAGTATTTT. This translates into CASSLASGPNTQYF.

Remarks on this clonotype: Relative to the germline gene, one junction end is altered; a read error may explain this. The chain employs TRBV2 and TRBJ2-3; TRBD2 matches 8 bases. The CDR3 contains 14 residues. Germline CDR1 is SNHLY and CDR2 is FYNNEI. CDR3 sequence: CASSVAGSPDTHYF. As DNA, the CDR3 is TGTGCCAGCAGCGTAGCGGGAAGTCCCGATACGCACTATTTT. The full variable domain, rest sourced from reference TRBV2 and TRBJ2-3, is EPEVTQTPSHQVTQMGQEVILRCVPISNHLYFYWYRQILGQKVEFLVSFYNNEISEKSEIFDDQFSVERPDGSNFTLKIRSTKLEDSAMYFCASSVAGSPDTHYFGPGTRLTVL.

V usage is TRBV9 and J usage is TRBJ2-3; no definite D call. V was cut by 3 bases and J by 13 bases, with 24 bases left in between. The CDR3 covers 15 residues. The germline V gene has CDR1 SGDLS and CDR2 YYNGEE. Here the CDR3 reads CASSAIPARLGIEYF. For the CDR3, the DNA is TGTGCCAGCAGCGCAATCCCCGCCAGACTGGGAATCGAGTATTTT.

Notes on this clonotype: A read error may produce the germline difference seen at one junction end. This chain uses TRBV7-8 with TRBJ2-3; D unclear. Germline V gene data show CDR1 as SGHVS and CDR2 as FQNEAQ. This CDR3 contains 14 residues. The CDR3 reads CASTLGVGPDTQYF. The CDR3 nucleotides read TGTGCCAGCACCTTAGGCGTAGGGCCCGATACGCAGTATTTT.

This clonotype was seen a few times. V gene TRBV24-1 combines with J gene TRBJ2-4; 7 positions match TRBD1. Trimming took 3 bases from V and 8 from J; bases not matched to a gene: 9. The CDR3 loop spans 15 amino acids. Germline CDR1 and CDR2: KGHDR and SFDVKD. The CDR3 protein is CATSDHRTGSDIQYF. Written as DNA, the CDR3 is TGTGCCACCAGTGATCATAGGACAGGCTCGGACATTCAGTACTTC.

This rearrangement joins TRBV20-1 to TRBJ1-1; TRBD1 might be the D (6 bases). CDR3 length equals 14 residues. Trimming removed 1 base from V and 1 base from J, with 10 bases in between. Germline CDR1 DFQATT, CDR2 SNEGSKA (reference sequence). The CDR3 spells CSARGSTGNTEAFF. The CDR3 DNA reads TGCAGTGCTAGAGGGTCGACAGGGAACACTGAAGCTTTCTTT.

The rearrangement joins TRBV6-4 to TRBJ1-6; 7 bases are shared with TRBD1. V was pared by 3 bases and J by 19 bases, with 12 bases of the junction left unmatched. The germline CDR1 and CDR2 sequences are MRHNA and SNTAGT. The CDR3 is 13 residues long. CDR3 bases: TGTGCCAGCAGTGAATCTGAGGGGGCACAACTTCACTTT. This gives the protein CASSESEGAQLHF.

Turning to this clonotype: One end of the junction is discordant with germline, which a read error may explain. The J gene is TRBJ2-5, the V gene TRBV7-4; 13 bases map to TRBD2. CDR3 length: 15 amino acids. The germline V gene has CDR1 SGHVT and CDR2 SQSDAQ. CDR3 in amino acids: CASSSTSGRAETEYF. The CDR3 nucleotides read TGTGCCAGCAGCTCTACTAGCGGGAGGGCGGAGACCGAGTACTTC.

The J gene is TRBJ2-1, the V gene TRBV24-1, with 10 nucleotides matching TRBD2. This CDR3 contains 14 residues. Germline trimming cut 10 bases from V and 10 bases from J; bases unmatched to any gene: 12. Germline CDR1 reads KGHDR; CDR2 reads SFDVKD. The CDR3 loop is CATGASGSREEQFF. CDR3 DNA sequence: TGTGCCACGGGGGCTAGCGGGAGTAGGGAGGAGCAGTTCTTC.

This clonotype was observed many times. The chain combines TRBV9 with TRBJ2-7; 7 nucleotides match TRBD2. In germline, CDR1 is SGDLS, CDR2 YYNGEE. The CDR3 is 14 residues long. Trimming removed 4 bases from V and 2 bases from J; junction bases left unmatched: 6. The CDR3 is CASSSGGGAYEQYF. The CDR3 coding sequence is TGTGCCAGCAGCTCGGGCGGGGGAGCCTACGAGCAGTACTTC.

Notes on this clonotype: Relative to the germline gene, one junction end is altered; a read error may explain this. The genes are TRBV9 and TRBJ2-3; TRBD2 matches at 11 bases. This CDR3 has 14 amino acids. The germline CDR1 and CDR2 sequences are SGDLS and YYNGEE. CDR3 sequence (DNA): TGTGCCAGCAGCTTCGGGACTAGCGGAGTAGATACGCATTTT. Translation: CASSFGTSGVDTHF.

The chain combines TRBV2 with TRBJ2-7; the D is unclear. Between the trimmed V and J ends, which lost 8 bases and 8 bases, there was a span of 22 bases. Germline V gene sequence: CDR1 SNHLY, CDR2 FYNNEI. CDR3 length equals 14 residues. In DNA form, the CDR3 reads TGTGCCAGCGGCGACGGTGGCCAATATTCCCAGCAGTACTTC. It specifies CASGDGGQYSQQYF.